The rows below give T cell receptor beta chains drawn from one sample of a study of T-cell reconstitution after alpha-beta-depleted transplantation in children. MiXCR, applied by TCRdb to the PCR reads, yields one record per CDR3 protein. This sample carries about 300,000 distinct CDR3 sequences, around 7.3% of them seen once, and the ten largest clones take about 8.2%. The specimen was peripheral blood, collected 360 days after TCRalphabeta/CD19-depleted stem cell transplant. The receptor set was obtained from a female patient between 2 and 15 years old who had a stem cell transplant for Fanconi anemia, so the T cells may come from the graft donor. Both conserved end residues are part of each CDR3. D genes are given only for firm matches. Only some rows state a clone size, as once, few, many or a class for expanded clones.

d_call	v_call	clone_size	j_call	cdr3_aa	cdr3_nt
NA	TRBV5-6	few	TRBJ1-1	CASSPDLQGGAEAFF	TGTGCCAGCAGCCCCGACCTACAGGGAGGGGCTGAAGCTTTCTTT
TRBD2	TRBV7-8	many	TRBJ2-1	CASSLMAGGLNEQFF	TGTGCCAGCAGCTTAATGGCGGGGGGGCTTAATGAGCAGTTCTTC
NA	TRBV12-3/TRBV12-4	many	TRBJ2-7	CASSFLGQSSYEQYF	TGTGCCAGCAGCTTCCTTGGGCAGAGCTCCTACGAGCAGTACTTC
TRBD1	TRBV4-3	NA	TRBJ1-2	CASSQGQGTFYGYTF	TGCGCCAGCAGCCAAGGACAGGGGACTTTCTATGGCTACACCTTC
NA	TRBV5-1	NA	TRBJ1-2	CASSTGTDNYGYTF	TGCGCCAGCAGCACCGGGACTGATAACTATGGCTACACCTTC
NA	TRBV11-2	many	TRBJ2-7	CASSPRTSNEQYF	TGTGCCAGCAGCCCTCGAACCTCCAACGAGCAGTACTTC
NA	TRBV7-2	many	TRBJ2-1	CASSKQSGSSYNEQFF	TGTGCCAGCAGCAAACAATCCGGAAGCTCCTACAATGAGCAGTTCTTC
NA	TRBV4-3	many	TRBJ2-2	CASSQDSTGELFF	TGCGCCAGCAGCCAAGATTCCACCGGGGAGCTGTTTTTT
NA	TRBV11-2	NA	TRBJ2-5	CASSHFGGNQETQYF	TGTGCCAGCAGCCACTTCGGAGGGAACCAAGAGACCCAGTACTTC
NA	TRBV7-9	NA	TRBJ2-1	CASTPVATSSYNEQFF	TGTGCCAGCACCCCGGTGGCGACAAGCTCCTACAATGAGCAGTTCTTC
NA	TRBV7-3	few	TRBJ2-2	CASSLGGMGTGELFF	TGTGCCAGCAGCTTAGGCGGGATGGGCACCGGGGAGCTGTTTTTT
NA	TRBV20-1	many	TRBJ2-7	CSAKDIGVEQYF	TGCAGTGCTAAGGACATTGGGGTCGAGCAGTACTTC
NA	TRBV4-2	many	TRBJ1-3	CASSQDWGKAGNTIYF	TGTGCCAGCAGCCAAGATTGGGGGAAGGCTGGAAACACCATATATTTT
NA	TRBV9	NA	TRBJ1-6	CASSVEGFTLHF	TGTGCCAGCAGCGTAGAAGGGTTCACCCTCCACTTT
NA	TRBV29-1	NA	TRBJ1-2	CSVEDARSGYTF	TGCAGCGTTGAAGATGCCCGGTCTGGCTACACCTTC
TRBD1	TRBV5-1	many	TRBJ2-3	CASSPTGWITDTQYF	TGCGCCAGCAGCCCGACAGGGTGGATCACAGATACGCAGTATTTT
NA	TRBV20-1	NA	TRBJ2-7	CSAMRTSRYEQYF	TGCAGTGCTATGAGGACATCGCGATACGAGCAGTACTTC
NA	TRBV7-2	few	TRBJ2-1	CASSLVRGGNEQFF	TGTGCCAGCAGCTTAGTGCGGGGCGGGAATGAGCAGTTCTTC
NA	TRBV3-1	many	TRBJ2-2	CASSQVMPSGELFF	TGTGCCAGCAGCCAAGTTATGCCCTCCGGGGAGCTGTTTTTT
NA	TRBV19	NA	TRBJ1-2	CASGHPPGYTF	TGTGCCAGCGGACATCCTCCGGGCTACACCTTC
NA	TRBV7-8	few	TRBJ2-4	CASSLAQAGIAKNIQYF	TGTGCCAGCAGCTTAGCGCAGGCAGGCATAGCCAAAAACATTCAGTACTTC
NA	TRBV7-2	many	TRBJ2-7	CASSLQPTDSYEQYF	TGTGCCAGCAGCTTACAGCCGACAGATTCCTACGAGCAGTACTTC
TRBD1	TRBV7-9	few	TRBJ1-1	CASSLRDRGYTEAFF	TGTGCCAGCAGCTTAAGGGACAGGGGGTACACTGAAGCTTTCTTT
TRBD2	TRBV6-2/TRBV6-3	NA	TRBJ2-7	CASSYVLAGGLSYEQYF	TGTGCCAGCAGTTACGTACTAGCGGGGGGCCTCTCCTACGAGCAGTACTTC
NA	TRBV7-2	few	TRBJ2-7	CASSLFEGPYEQYF	TGTGCCAGCAGCTTATTTGAGGGGCCCTACGAGCAGTACTTC
NA	TRBV20-1	few	TRBJ1-2	CSARDPVWRGGYGYTF	TGCAGTGCTAGAGATCCAGTATGGCGAGGAGGGTATGGCTACACCTTC
TRBD1	TRBV5-1	few	TRBJ2-7	CASSGMTGDYEQYF	TGCGCCAGCAGCGGAATGACAGGGGACTACGAGCAGTACTTC
NA	TRBV12-3/TRBV12-4	NA	TRBJ2-2	CASSFWLSNTGELFF	TGTGCCAGCAGTTTTTGGCTATCGAACACCGGGGAGCTGTTTTTT
NA	TRBV7-2	many	TRBJ2-5	CASSLNLAQETQYF	TGTGCCAGCAGCTTAAACTTGGCGCAAGAGACCCAGTACTTC
NA	TRBV27	many	TRBJ2-2	CASSLAVIPTNTGELFF	TGTGCCAGCAGTTTGGCAGTAATTCCTACGAACACCGGGGAGCTGTTTTTT
TRBD1	TRBV20-1	many	TRBJ2-5	CSAQGEIGTQYF	TGCAGTGCTCAGGGGGAAATAGGGACCCAGTACTTC
NA	TRBV19	NA	TRBJ2-7	CASSINDGYEQYF	TGTGCCAGTAGTATCAACGACGGGTACGAGCAGTACTTC
NA	TRBV30	many	TRBJ1-2	CAWSKSEGRGYTF	TGTGCCTGGAGTAAGAGTGAAGGCAGGGGCTACACCTTC
TRBD1	TRBV12-3/TRBV12-4	many	TRBJ1-4	CASSPAGGLEKLFF	TGTGCCAGCAGTCCCGCAGGGGGTCTTGAAAAACTGTTTTTT
TRBD2	TRBV4-1	NA	TRBJ2-3	CASSHHNPTSGTTDTQYF	TGCGCCAGCAGCCACCACAACCCGACTAGCGGTACGACAGATACGCAGTATTTT
NA	TRBV11-2	NA	TRBJ1-1	CASRTESNQGFEAFF	TGTGCCAGCAGAACAGAATCGAACCAGGGGTTTGAAGCTTTCTTT